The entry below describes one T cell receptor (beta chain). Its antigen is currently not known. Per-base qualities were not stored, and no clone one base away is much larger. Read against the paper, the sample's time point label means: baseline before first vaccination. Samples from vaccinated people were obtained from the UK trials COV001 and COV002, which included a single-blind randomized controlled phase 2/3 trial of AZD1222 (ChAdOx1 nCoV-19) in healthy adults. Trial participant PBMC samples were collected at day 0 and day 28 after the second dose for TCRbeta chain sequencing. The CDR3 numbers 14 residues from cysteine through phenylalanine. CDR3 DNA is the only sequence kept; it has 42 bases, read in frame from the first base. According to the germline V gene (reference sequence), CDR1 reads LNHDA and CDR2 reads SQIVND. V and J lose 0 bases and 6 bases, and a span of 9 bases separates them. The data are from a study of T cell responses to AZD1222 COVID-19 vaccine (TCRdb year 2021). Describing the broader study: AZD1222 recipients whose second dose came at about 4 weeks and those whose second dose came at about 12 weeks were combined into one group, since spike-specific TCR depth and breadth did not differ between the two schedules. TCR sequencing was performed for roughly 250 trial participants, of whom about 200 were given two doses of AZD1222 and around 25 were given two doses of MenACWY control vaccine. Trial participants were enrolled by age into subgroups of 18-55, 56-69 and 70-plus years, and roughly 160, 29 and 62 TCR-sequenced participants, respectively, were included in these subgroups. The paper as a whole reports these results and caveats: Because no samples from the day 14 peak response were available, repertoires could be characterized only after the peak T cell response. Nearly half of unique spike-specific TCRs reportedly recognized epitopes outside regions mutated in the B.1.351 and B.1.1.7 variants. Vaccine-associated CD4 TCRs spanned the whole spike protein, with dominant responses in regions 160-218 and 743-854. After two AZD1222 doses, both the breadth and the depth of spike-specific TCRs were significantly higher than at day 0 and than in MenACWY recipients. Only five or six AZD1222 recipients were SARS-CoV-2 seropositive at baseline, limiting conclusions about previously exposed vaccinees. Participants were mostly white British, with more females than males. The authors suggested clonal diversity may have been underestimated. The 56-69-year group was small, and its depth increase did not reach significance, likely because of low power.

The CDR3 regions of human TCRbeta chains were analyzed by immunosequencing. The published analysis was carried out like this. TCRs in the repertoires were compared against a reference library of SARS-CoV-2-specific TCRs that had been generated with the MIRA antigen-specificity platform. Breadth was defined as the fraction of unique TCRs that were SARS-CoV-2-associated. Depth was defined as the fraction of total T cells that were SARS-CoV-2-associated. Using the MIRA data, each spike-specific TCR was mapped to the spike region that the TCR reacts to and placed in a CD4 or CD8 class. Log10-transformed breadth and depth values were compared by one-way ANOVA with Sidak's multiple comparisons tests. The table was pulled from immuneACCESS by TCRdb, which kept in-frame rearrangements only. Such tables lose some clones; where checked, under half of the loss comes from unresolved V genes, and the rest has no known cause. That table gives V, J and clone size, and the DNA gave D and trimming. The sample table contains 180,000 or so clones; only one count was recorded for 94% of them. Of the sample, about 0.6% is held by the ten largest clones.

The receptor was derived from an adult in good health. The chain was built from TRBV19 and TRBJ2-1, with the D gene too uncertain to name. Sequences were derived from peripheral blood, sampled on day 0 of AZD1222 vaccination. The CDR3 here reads CASSIDRRSNEQFF. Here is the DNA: TGTGCCAGTAGTATAGATAGGAGAAGCAATGAGCAGTTCTTC.